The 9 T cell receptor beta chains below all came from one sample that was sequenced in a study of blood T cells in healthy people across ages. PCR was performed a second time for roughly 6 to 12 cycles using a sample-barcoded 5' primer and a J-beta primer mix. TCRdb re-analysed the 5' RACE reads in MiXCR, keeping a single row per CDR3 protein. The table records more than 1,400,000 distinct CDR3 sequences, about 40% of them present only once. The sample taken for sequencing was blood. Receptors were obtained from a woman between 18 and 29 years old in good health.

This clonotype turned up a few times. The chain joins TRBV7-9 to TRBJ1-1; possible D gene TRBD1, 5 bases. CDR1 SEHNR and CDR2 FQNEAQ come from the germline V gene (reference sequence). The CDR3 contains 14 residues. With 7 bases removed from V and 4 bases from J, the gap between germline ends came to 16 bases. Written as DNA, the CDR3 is TGTGCCAGCACCGAAGCGGCAGGGAGCACTGAAGCTTTCTTT. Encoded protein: CASTEAAGSTEAFF.

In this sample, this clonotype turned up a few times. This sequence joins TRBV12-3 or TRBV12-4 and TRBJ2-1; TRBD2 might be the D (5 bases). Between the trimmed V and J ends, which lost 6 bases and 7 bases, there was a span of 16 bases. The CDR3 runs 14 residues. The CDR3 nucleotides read TGTGCCAGCAGGAGGACTCCGGGTCTTAATGAGCAGTTCTTC. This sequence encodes CASRRTPGLNEQFF.

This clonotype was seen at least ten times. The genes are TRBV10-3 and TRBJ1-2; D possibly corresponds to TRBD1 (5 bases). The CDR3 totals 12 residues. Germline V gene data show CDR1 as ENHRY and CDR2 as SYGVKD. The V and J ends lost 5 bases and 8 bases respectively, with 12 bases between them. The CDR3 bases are TGTGCCATCAGTCCTACGGGGGGAGGCTACACCTTC. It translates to CAISPTGGGYTF.

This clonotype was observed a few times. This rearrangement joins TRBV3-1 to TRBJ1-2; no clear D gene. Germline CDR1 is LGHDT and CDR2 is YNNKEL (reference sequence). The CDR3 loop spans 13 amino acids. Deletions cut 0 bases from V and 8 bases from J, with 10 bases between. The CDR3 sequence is CASSQDQGFGYTF. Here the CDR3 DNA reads TGTGCCAGCAGCCAAGATCAAGGGTTCGGCTACACCTTC.

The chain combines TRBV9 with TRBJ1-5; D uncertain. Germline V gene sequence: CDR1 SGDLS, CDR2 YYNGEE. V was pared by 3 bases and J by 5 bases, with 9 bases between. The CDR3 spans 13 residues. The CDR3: CASSGGTDQPQHF. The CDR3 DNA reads TGTGCCAGCAGCGGAGGCACAGATCAGCCCCAGCATTTT.

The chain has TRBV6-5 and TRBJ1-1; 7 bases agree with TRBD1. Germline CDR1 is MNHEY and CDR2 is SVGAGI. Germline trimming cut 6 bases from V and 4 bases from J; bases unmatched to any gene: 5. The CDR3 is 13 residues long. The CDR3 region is CASRISGGTEAFF. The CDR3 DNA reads TGTGCCAGCAGGATATCAGGGGGCACTGAAGCTTTCTTT.

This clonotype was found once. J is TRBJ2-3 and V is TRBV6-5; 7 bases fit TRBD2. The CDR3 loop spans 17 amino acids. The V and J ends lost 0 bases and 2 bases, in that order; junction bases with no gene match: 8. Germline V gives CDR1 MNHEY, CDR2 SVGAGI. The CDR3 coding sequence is TGTGCCAGCAGTTACTCGAAACGGAGCGGGGCCACAGATACGCAGTATTTT. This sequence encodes CASSYSKRSGATDTQYF.

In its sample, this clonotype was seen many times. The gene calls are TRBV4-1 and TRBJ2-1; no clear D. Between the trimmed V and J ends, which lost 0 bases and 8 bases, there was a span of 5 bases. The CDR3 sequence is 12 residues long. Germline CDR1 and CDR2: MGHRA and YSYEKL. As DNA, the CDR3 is TGCGCCAGCAGCCAAGATGGATATGAGCAGTTCTTC. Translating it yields CASSQDGYEQFF.

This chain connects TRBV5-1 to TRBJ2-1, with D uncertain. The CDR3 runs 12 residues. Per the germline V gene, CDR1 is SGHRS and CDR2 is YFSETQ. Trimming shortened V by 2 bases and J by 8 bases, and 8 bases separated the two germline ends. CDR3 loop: CASSFRKDEQFF. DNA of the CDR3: TGCGCCAGCAGCTTCAGGAAGGATGAGCAGTTCTTC. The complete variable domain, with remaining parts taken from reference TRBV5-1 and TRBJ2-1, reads KAGVTQTPRYLIKTRGQQVTLSCSPISGHRSVSWYQQTPGQGLQFLFEYFSETQRNKGNFPGRFSGRQFSNSRSEMNVSTLELGDSALYLCASSFRKDEQFFGPGTRLTVL.